These T cell receptor beta chains were read from a single sample in a study of T-cell reconstitution after alpha-beta-depleted transplantation in children. TCRdb reanalysed the PCR reads using MiXCR and keeps one entry per CDR3 protein. This repertoire shows some 490,000 distinct CDR3 sequences, around 13% found once; its top ten account for approximately 5.4%. The sequencing here drew on PBMCs from the stem cell graft donor, taken from the stem cell graft. All receptors derive from a human donor who donated a stem cell graft to a child with combined immunodeficiency. Each CDR3 is given with its conserved first and last residue. The order of the fields is J gene, V gene, CDR3 protein.

TRBJ2-1 TRBV24-1 CATSDPQLAGGANEQFF
TRBJ1-2 TRBV25-1 CASSEWGYTF
TRBJ2-5 TRBV15 CATSLNTGLARAQYF
TRBJ2-1 TRBV12-3/TRBV12-4 CASSLGASGYNEQFF
TRBJ2-3 TRBV7-9 CASSFGGPTDTQYF
TRBJ2-5 TRBV29-1 CSVELRNQETQYF
TRBJ2-3 TRBV12-3/TRBV12-4 CASSGTSGARRDTQYF
TRBJ1-3 TRBV28 CASSFRGTDTIYF
TRBJ2-2 TRBV27 CASSRRTGTGELFF
TRBJ2-7 TRBV29-1 CSVGTGSSYEQYF
TRBJ2-2 TRBV27 CASSYSTGNTGELFF
TRBJ2-1 TRBV20-1 CSAPTSGNYNEQFF
TRBJ2-7 TRBV15 CATSRDRAGDVAGVGYEQYF
TRBJ1-1 TRBV24-1 CATSDGTGGTEAFF